These 7 T cell receptor beta chains were all obtained from the same sample, sequenced in a study of blood T cell repertoires in COVID-19. Generated by immunoSEQ multiplex PCR, the TCRdb table keeps only in-frame clones and is missing some. Among nearly 25,000 clones, approximately 80% were seen once, and the ten largest hold less than 8.5%. Sequenced input: peripheral blood. These receptors were taken from a man between 70 and 80 years old with acute or convalescent COVID-19.

V gene TRBV6-5 combines with J gene TRBJ1-1; 8 nucleotides align to TRBD1. Germline values: CDR1 MNHEY, CDR2 SVGAGI. This CDR3 contains 11 residues. Trimming took 8 bases from V and 6 from J; bases not matched to a gene: 2. The chain's CDR3 is CASGQGSEAFF. The CDR3 DNA reads TGTGCCAGCGGACAGGGTTCTGAAGCTTTCTTT.

The rearrangement links TRBV19 to TRBJ2-3; the match to TRBD2 covers 12 bases. This CDR3 contains 18 residues. Germline CDR1 and CDR2: LNHDA and SQIVND (reference sequence). J was trimmed by 4 bases and V by 3 bases; bases with no gene match: 11. CDR3 region: CASSIRLPTSGSSDTQYF. In DNA form, the CDR3 reads TGTGCCAGTAGTATCCGCCTCCCGACTAGCGGGAGTTCAGATACGCAGTATTTT.

The rearrangement joins TRBV5-6 to TRBJ1-6; the match to TRBD1 covers 9 bases. CDR1 SGHDT and CDR2 YYEEEE come from the germline V gene. The CDR3 spans 15 residues. Trimming at V came to 2 bases and at J to 9 bases, leaving 6 bases not matched to a gene. The CDR3 nucleotides read TGTGCCAGCAGCTTACAGGACAGGGGAGTTTCACCCCTCCACTTT. Amino acids: CASSLQDRGVSPLHF.

The V call is TRBV6-5, the J call TRBJ1-5; 7 positions agree with TRBD1. This CDR3 region has 14 residues. V lost 6 bases to trimming and J lost 7 bases; unmatched junction nucleotides: 9. CDR1 MNHEY and CDR2 SVGAGI come from the germline V gene. CDR3 nucleotide sequence: TGTGCCAGCAGGGACAGGTCCCCCAACCAGCCCCAGCATTTT. Translation gives CASRDRSPNQPQHF.

The V call is TRBV6-5, the J call TRBJ2-6; 7 bases fit TRBD1. CDR1 is MNHEY and CDR2 is SVGAGI in the germline V gene. The CDR3 extends over 16 amino acids. V gave up 2 bases and J gave up 3 bases; unmatched junction bases: 4. CDR3 loop: CASSYGTVIGANVLTF. DNA for the CDR3: TGTGCCAGCAGTTACGGGACAGTTATTGGGGCCAACGTCCTGACTTTC.

This chain connects TRBV7-2 to TRBJ2-2, with a possible D match to TRBD1 (6 bases). Trimming shortened V by 3 bases and J by 3 bases, and 8 bases separated the two germline ends. CDR3 length: 14 amino acids. Looked up from germline, CDR1 is SGHTA and CDR2 is FQGNSA. CDR3 amino acids: CASSLGHYTGELFF. The CDR3 nucleotides read TGTGCCAGCAGCTTGGGACATTACACCGGGGAGCTGTTTTTT.

This chain joins TRBV6-5 and TRBJ2-4; D possibly corresponds to TRBD2 (6 bases). V was trimmed by 4 bases and J by 0 bases, leaving 10 bases between them. In germline, CDR1 is MNHEY, CDR2 SVGAGI. The CDR3 is 15 amino acids. The CDR3 here is CASSSAGPAKNIQYF. The CDR3 nucleotides read TGTGCCAGCAGTTCAGCGGGCCCAGCCAAAAACATTCAGTACTTC.